The rows below give T cell receptor beta chains drawn from one sample of a study of blood T cells in healthy people across ages. In TCRdb, the 5' RACE reads were re-called with MiXCR into one record per CDR3 protein. The sample includes 1.5 million to 2 million distinct CDR3 sequences, under 30% of them seen just once. Sequencing input: blood. The receptors were sampled from a woman aged 30 to 39 in good health. Both conserved end residues are part of each CDR3. D genes are given only for firm matches. Some rows mark clone size as missing; the rest say once, few, many or name a class of expanded clone.

>-|11|TRBV12-3/TRBV12-4|-|TRBJ1-6
TGTGCCAGCAGTTTGGTGGAGCGACTCCACTTT
CASSLVERLHF
>TRBD2|15|TRBV29-1|many|TRBJ2-3
TGCAGCGCCGTGCCCCTCGGCGGGGGGACAGATACGCAGTATTTT
CSAVPLGGGTDTQYF
>-|15|TRBV7-9|few|TRBJ2-3
TGTGCCAGCAGCCCTTCTCTGAGTCCCACAGATACGCAGTATTTT
CASSPSLSPTDTQYF
>-|15|TRBV20-1|-|TRBJ2-3
TGCAGTGCTAGAGATCATCGGAAGGGCACAGATACGCAGTATTTT
CSARDHRKGTDTQYF
>-|13|TRBV7-6|-|TRBJ1-5
TGTGCCAGCAGCGCCGACTGGAATCAGCCCCTGCATTTT
CASSADWNQPLHF
>TRBD2|16|TRBV5-1|few|TRBJ2-3
TGCGCCAGCAGCCCGGCGACTAGCGGGAATACAGATACGCAGTATTTT
CASSPATSGNTDTQYF
>-|14|TRBV12-3/TRBV12-4|few|TRBJ2-3
TGTGCCAGCAGTTCAGGGGCTGGCACAGATACGCAGTATTTT
CASSSGAGTDTQYF
>-|15|TRBV3-1|-|TRBJ2-3
TGTGCCAGCAGCCAAAGAGGGATTATAAGCGATACGCAGTATTTT
CASSQRGIISDTQYF
>-|14|TRBV27|few|TRBJ1-2
TGTGCCAGCGAAAGGGGGAGTGGGGAGGGTCCCTACACCTTC
CASERGSGEGPYTF
>-|16|TRBV5-1|few|TRBJ2-3
TGCGCCAGCAGCTTGGGCCGGGGCCCAAGCACAGATACGCAGTATTTT
CASSLGRGPSTDTQYF
>TRBD1|15|TRBV9|few|TRBJ1-2
TGTGCCAGCAGCGTAGACGGTGACAGGGGCTATGGCTACACCTTC
CASSVDGDRGYGYTF
>-|14|TRBV20-1|-|TRBJ2-5
TGCAGTGCTAAACTAGTTCCATTACAAGAGACCCAGTACTTC
CSAKLVPLQETQYF
>-|13|TRBV27|-|TRBJ1-1
TGTGCCAGCAGTTTTTGGGATAGGACTGAAGCTTTCTTT
CASSFWDRTEAFF
>TRBD1|17|TRBV6-2/TRBV6-3|few|TRBJ1-1
TGTGCCAGCAGTTACGATGAAGGGGGACAGATGACCACTGAAGCTTTCTTT
CASSYDEGGQMTTEAFF
>-|14|TRBV3-1|few|TRBJ2-1
TGTGCCAGCAGCCATCGGGGGTCCTACAATGAGCAGTTCTTC
CASSHRGSYNEQFF
>-|13|TRBV5-1|-|TRBJ1-1
TGCGCCAGCAGGGACAGAACGAACACTGAAGCTTTCTTT
CASRDRTNTEAFF
>TRBD1|14|TRBV5-1|few|TRBJ2-7
TGCGCCAGCAGCAAGGACAGGGTTCAGGCCGAGCAGTACTTC
CASSKDRVQAEQYF
>TRBD2|16|TRBV2|few|TRBJ2-5
TGTGCCAGCACATCTAGCGGGAGAGCTGGATACAATGAGCAGTACTTC
CASTSSGRAGYNEQYF
>-|17|TRBV5-1|few|TRBJ2-1
TGCGCCAGCAGCTTGGACCGCAGGGGAAGCTCCTACAATGAGCAGTTCTTC
CASSLDRRGSSYNEQFF
>-|10|TRBV20-1|many|TRBJ2-5
TGCAGTGCTAGAGCAGGGTTCCAGTACTTC
CSARAGFQYF
>-|16|TRBV4-1|-|TRBJ1-4
TGCGCCAGCAGCCAAGCTAAAGGACAGCAGAATGAAAAACTGTTTTTT
CASSQAKGQQNEKLFF
>-|12|TRBV7-2|many|TRBJ2-1
TGTGCCAGCAGCTTAGCGGAGCACAGTCAGTTCTTC
CASSLAEHSQFF
>-|15|TRBV3-1|few|TRBJ1-1
TGTGCCAGCAGCCAACAACGCGGGAGGAACACTGAAGCTTTCTTT
CASSQQRGRNTEAFF
>TRBD1|16|TRBV3-1|-|TRBJ2-1
TGTGCCAGCAGCCCCTCCGGGACAGGGGCTTACTACGAGCAGTTCTTC
CASSPSGTGAYYEQFF
>-|17|TRBV2|-|TRBJ1-6
TGTGCCAGCAGTTCCCGGCAGAGGGAACAGGGAGGGTCACCCCTCCACTTT
CASSSRQREQGGSPLHF
>TRBD1|14|TRBV6-5|many|TRBJ2-7
TGTGCCAGCAGGCCCCCTACAGGGGTCTACGAGCAGTACTTC
CASRPPTGVYEQYF
>-|13|TRBV6-5|-|TRBJ1-2
TGTGCCAGCAGTGACACCAGGGTGGATGGCTACACCTTC
CASSDTRVDGYTF
>-|13|TRBV12-3/TRBV12-4|few|TRBJ1-5
TGTGCCAGCAGCTTACAACAAGATCAGCCCCAGCATTTT
CASSLQQDQPQHF
>-|10|TRBV12-3/TRBV12-4|few|TRBJ1-3
TGTGCCAGCGGGGGAAACACCATATATTTT
CASGGNTIYF
>TRBD2|16|TRBV2|few|TRBJ2-1
TGTGCCAGCAGTGAAGCGCAAGCGGGAGATTACAATGAGCAGTTCTTC
CASSEAQAGDYNEQFF
>-|17|TRBV4-3|many|TRBJ2-7
TGCGCCAGCAGCCAATTGGGGGGGGCTTCTGGGGCCTACGAGCAGTACTTC
CASSQLGGASGAYEQYF
>TRBD2|13|TRBV30|few|TRBJ2-7
TGTGCCTGGAGTGAAGCGGGGGGAAACGAGCAGTACTTC
CAWSEAGGNEQYF
>-|14|TRBV6-1|-|TRBJ2-5
TGTGCCAGCAGTGAAGAGGCGGGCTTACAGACAAAGTACTTC
CASSEEAGLQTKYF
>-|12|TRBV20-1|many|TRBJ2-7
TGCAGTGCTAGAAAGACAGAGTACGAGCAGTACTTC
CSARKTEYEQYF
>-|12|TRBV29-1|few|TRBJ1-1
TGCAGCGTTGTAGTTATGAACACTGAAGCTTTCTTT
CSVVVMNTEAFF
>TRBD1|12|TRBV18|-|TRBJ1-1
TGTGCCAGCTCTCCCGGACAGGCTGAGGCTTTCTTT
CASSPGQAEAFF
>-|13|TRBV7-3|many|TRBJ2-7
TGTGCCAGCAGCTTCGACGGAGCCTACGAGCAGTACTTC
CASSFDGAYEQYF
>-|15|TRBV5-1|-|TRBJ2-1
TGCGCCAGCAGCTTGCTGACTCCCACGGACAATGAGCAGTTCTTC
CASSLLTPTDNEQFF
>-|13|TRBV18|-|TRBJ2-3
TGTGCCAGCTCAGAGGGCGATTTGGATACGCAGTATTTT
CASSEGDLDTQYF
>-|12|TRBV29-1|few|TRBJ2-5
TGCACGGGGACCGCTACACAAGAGACCCAGTACTTC
CTGTATQETQYF
>-|15|TRBV29-1|-|TRBJ1-3
TGCAGCGTATTAAAGACAGGCAGCTCTGGAAACACCATATATTTT
CSVLKTGSSGNTIYF
>-|14|TRBV5-1|few|TRBJ2-2
TGCGCCAGCCTCGGGACATCCGACACCGGGGAGCTGTTTTTT
CASLGTSDTGELFF
>TRBD2|16|TRBV20-1|few|TRBJ2-5
TGCAGTGCTAGAGGAGGGCTAGCGGGAACCCAAGAGACCCAGTACTTC
CSARGGLAGTQETQYF
>TRBD2|14|TRBV12-3/TRBV12-4|few|TRBJ2-1
TGTGCCAGCAGGACTAGCGGGAGGTACAATGAGCAGTTCTTC
CASRTSGRYNEQFF
>-|13|TRBV5-1|once|TRBJ1-1
TGCGCCAGCAGGGTGGGGGTGAACACTGAAGCTTTCTTT
CASRVGVNTEAFF
>TRBD1|15|TRBV11-2|-|TRBJ2-3
TGTGGCAGCAGCTCGGACAGGGCTACCTTCCTTACGCAGTATTTT
CGSSSDRATFLTQYF
>-|15|TRBV10-2|-|TRBJ2-3
TGCGCCAGCAGTCCCTCATTCGGGAGTGGAGATACGCAGTATTTT
CASSPSFGSGDTQYF
>TRBD1|15|TRBV28|few|TRBJ1-2
TGTGCCAGCAGTCAAACCAGGGGGGAGAACTATGGCTACACCTTC
CASSQTRGENYGYTF
>-|16|TRBV7-2|-|TRBJ2-1
TGTGCCAGCAGCAAAAATCCGGGGATTTCCTACAATGAGCAGTTCTTC
CASSKNPGISYNEQFF
>TRBD2|16|TRBV4-3|-|TRBJ2-7
TGCGCCAGCAGCCAAGGGCTTAGCGGGAGTGCCTACGAGCAGTACTTC
CASSQGLSGSAYEQYF
>-|11|TRBV25-1|-|TRBJ2-4
TGTACCAGCAGTGGGCCCTATGAGCAGTACTTC
CTSSGPYEQYF
>TRBD2|16|TRBV20-1|-|TRBJ2-1
TGCAGTGCTTTACTAGCGGGAGGACGTCGATACAATGAGCAGCTCTTC
CSALLAGGRRYNEQLF
>-|12|TRBV12-5|few|TRBJ1-6
TGTGCTAGTGGGACGGGTAATTCACCCCTCCACTTT
CASGTGNSPLHF
>-|15|TRBV4-3|many|TRBJ2-7
TGCGCCAGCAGCCAAGATGGGAGGGGGACCTACGAGCAGTACTTC
CASSQDGRGTYEQYF